Listed below are T cell receptor beta chains from one sample, sequenced in a study of shared clonotypes between healthy human individuals. The table came from immunoSEQ multiplex PCR; TCRdb's copy has only in-frame clones and leaves some out. Here the sample spans 550,000 to 700,000 clones, around 73% being singletons. The sequencing input was memory CD4+ T cells sorted from blood. The receptors were gathered from a woman aged 25 to 39 in good health. Each CDR3 is given with its conserved first and last residue. The D gene is left open where the match is weak. Not every row has a clone size; where given, it reads once, few, many or a size class.

D	length	J	V	size	DNA	CDR3
NA	15	TRBJ2-1	TRBV6-5	NA	TGTGCCAGCAGTTACCGGTTAGCGGAAGACAATGAGCAGTTCTTC	CASSYRLAEDNEQFF
NA	13	TRBJ1-2	TRBV5-1	NA	TGCGCCAGCAGCCCAGACGGCAGCTATGGCTACACCTTC	CASSPDGSYGYTF
NA	14	TRBJ2-3	TRBV7-7	NA	TGTGCCAGCAGCTTAGAGGGCTACCCAGATACGCAGTATTTT	CASSLEGYPDTQYF
NA	15	TRBJ2-7	TRBV6-5	NA	TGTGCCAGCAGACCCGAGACAGGAGGAGCCTACGAGCAGTACTTC	CASRPETGGAYEQYF
NA	14	TRBJ2-2	TRBV30	NA	TGTGCCTGGAGTTTTGGGTGGGGCGCCGGGGAGCTGTTTTTT	CAWSFGWGAGELFF
NA	14	TRBJ2-7	TRBV5-1	NA	TGCGCCAGCAGCTTGGGGTCAGGAGCCTACGAGCAGTACTTC	CASSLGSGAYEQYF
TRBD1	16	TRBJ1-3	TRBV5-1	few	TGCGCCAGCAGCTTGGAAACAGGGGCCGTAGGAAACACCATATATTTT	CASSLETGAVGNTIYF
TRBD1	13	TRBJ2-5	TRBV6-1	once	TGTGCCAGCACAGGGGGCGGACGAGAGACCCAGTACTTC	CASTGGGRETQYF
TRBD1	15	TRBJ2-2	TRBV6-6	NA	TGTGCCAGCAGACGGACAGGGAGAAACACCGGGGAGCTGTTTTTT	CASRRTGRNTGELFF
TRBD2	14	TRBJ2-7	TRBV6-6	NA	TGTGCCAGCAGGTTAGCGGGAAGCTCCTACGAGCAGTACTTC	CASRLAGSSYEQYF
NA	15	TRBJ2-2	TRBV7-6	many	TGTGCCAGCAGCAAAGCGGACACGGGCACCGGGGAGCTGTTTTTT	CASSKADTGTGELFF